In this sample, the clone carrying this TCR beta chain turned up once. The antigen is undetermined. This sample is part of a study of cytomegalovirus exposure and HLA in healthy donors. General study findings and limits: Some public TCRs appeared in many individuals, while most sequences were rare. Differences between HLA loci emerged in a later analysis of TCR association rates, with DRB1 most and HLA-C fewest.

V dropped 4 bases and J dropped 6; count of bases not matched to a gene: 7. The CDR3 spans 14 residues. Germline CDR1 reads SGHNT; CDR2 reads YENEEA. With 60 Vbeta and 13 Jbeta primers, the PCR was carried out. Some clones are missing from TCRdb's copy, which holds only in-frame ones; the method was immunoSEQ multiplex PCR. Of about 81,000 clones in the sample, around four fifths were seen once. The V call is TRBV11-3, the J call TRBJ1-1, with 8 bases lining up with TRBD1. This clonotype was obtained from a man aged 50 to 60 in good health and CMV-seropositive. Material for sequencing was PBMCs. The CDR3 is CASSSYRTGPEAFF. As DNA, the CDR3 is TGTGCCAGCAGCTCTTATAGGACAGGGCCTGAAGCTTTCTTT.